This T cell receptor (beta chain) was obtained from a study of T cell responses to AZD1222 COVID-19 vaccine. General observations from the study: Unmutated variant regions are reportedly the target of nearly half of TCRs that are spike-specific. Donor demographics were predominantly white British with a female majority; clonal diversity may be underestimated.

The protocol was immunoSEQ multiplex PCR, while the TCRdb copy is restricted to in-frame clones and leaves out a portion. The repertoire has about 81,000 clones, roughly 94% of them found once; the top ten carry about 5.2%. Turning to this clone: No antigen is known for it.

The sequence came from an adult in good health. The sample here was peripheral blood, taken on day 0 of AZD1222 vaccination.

The CDR3 protein is CASSRSSQPDAYNEQFF. The CDR3 DNA is TGTGCCAGCAGCCGGTCGTCTCAGCCAGACGCCTACAATGAGCAGTTCTTC. The chain is built from TRBV11-3 and TRBJ2-1; D is undetermined. This CDR3 has 17 residues. Germline CDR1 is SGHNT and CDR2 is YENEEA. Trimming removed 5 bases at V and 2 bases at J, with 19 bases between.